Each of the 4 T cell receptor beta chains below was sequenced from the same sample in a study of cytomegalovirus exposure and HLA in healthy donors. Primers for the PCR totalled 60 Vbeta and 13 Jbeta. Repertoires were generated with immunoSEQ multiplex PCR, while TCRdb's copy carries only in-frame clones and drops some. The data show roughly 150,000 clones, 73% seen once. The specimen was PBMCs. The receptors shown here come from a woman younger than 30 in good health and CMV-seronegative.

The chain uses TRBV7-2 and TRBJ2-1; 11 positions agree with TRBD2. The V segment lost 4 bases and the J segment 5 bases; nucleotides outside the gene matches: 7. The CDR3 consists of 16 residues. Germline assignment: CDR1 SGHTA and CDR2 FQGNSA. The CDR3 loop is CASSSVGTSGNNEQFF. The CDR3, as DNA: TGTGCCAGCAGCTCGGTCGGGACTAGCGGTAACAATGAGCAGTTCTTC.

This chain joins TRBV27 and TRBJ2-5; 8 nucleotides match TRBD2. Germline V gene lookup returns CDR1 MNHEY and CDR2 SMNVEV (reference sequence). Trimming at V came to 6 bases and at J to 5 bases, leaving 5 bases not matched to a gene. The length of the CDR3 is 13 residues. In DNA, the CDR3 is TGTGCCAGCAGGCCGGGACTAGATGAGACCCAGTACTTC. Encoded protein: CASRPGLDETQYF.

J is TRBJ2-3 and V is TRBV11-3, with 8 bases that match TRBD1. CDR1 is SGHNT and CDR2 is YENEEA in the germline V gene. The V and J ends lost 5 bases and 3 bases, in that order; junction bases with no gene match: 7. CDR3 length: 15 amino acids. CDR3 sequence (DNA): TGTGCCAGCAGCACCGGACAGGGAGTTACAGATACGCAGTATTTT. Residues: CASSTGQGVTDTQYF.

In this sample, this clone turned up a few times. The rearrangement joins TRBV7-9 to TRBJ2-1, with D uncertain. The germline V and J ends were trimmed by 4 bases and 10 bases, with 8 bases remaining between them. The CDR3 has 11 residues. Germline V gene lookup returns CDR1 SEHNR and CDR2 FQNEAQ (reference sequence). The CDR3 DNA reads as TGTGCCAGCAGCTCTGGAGTGGAGCAGTTCTTC. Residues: CASSSGVEQFF.